The 19 T cell receptor beta chains listed next were all sequenced from one sample in a study of T cell repertoires in ileal Crohn's disease. The repertoire was sequenced with immunoSEQ multiplex PCR; TCRdb's copy has only in-frame clones and lacks some. The sample includes around 14,000 clones, about 80% seen only once; the top ten take under 5%. The specimen sequenced was ileal tissue. These TCRs come from an adult with Crohn's disease.

This clone was seen only a few times. The chain carries TRBV5-8 and TRBJ1-2; TRBD1 matches at 11 bases. The CDR3 totals 15 residues. After removal of 4 bases from V and 8 bases from J, the junction contained 10 bases not matched to a gene. Germline values: CDR1 SGHTS, CDR2 YDEGEE. For the CDR3, the DNA is TGTGCCAGCAGCATCCGGACAGGGGGCGTATCGGGCTACACCTTC. It encodes CASSIRTGGVSGYTF.

V usage is TRBV5-1 and J usage is TRBJ2-5; maybe TRBD2 (6 bases). The DNA end lines up better with TRBJ2-7; the J call may be wrong. Per the germline V gene, CDR1 is SGHRS and CDR2 is YFSETQ. The CDR3 is 13 amino acids. This CDR3 is CASSAGLRYEQYF. The CDR3, as DNA: TGCGCCAGCAGCGCGGGACTCCGCTACGAGCAGTACTTC.

This chain uses TRBV15 with TRBJ1-2; TRBD1 is a possible D gene (6 bases). Germline CDR1 is LNHNV and CDR2 is YYDKDF (reference sequence). CDR3 length: 15 amino acids. Trimming removed 6 bases at V and 6 bases at J, with 20 bases between. CDR3 residues: CATSPGQDFGDGYTF. CDR3 DNA sequence: TGTGCCACCAGTCCGGGACAAGATTTCGGGGATGGCTACACCTTC.

V is TRBV2 and J is TRBJ1-2; 8 bases agree with TRBD1. The CDR3 loop spans 13 amino acids. Germline values: CDR1 SNHLY, CDR2 FYNNEI. The J segment lost 7 bases and the V segment lost 7 bases, leaving 8 bases of the junction unmatched. CDR3 amino acids: CASTPTGVLGYTF. The CDR3, as DNA: TGTGCCAGCACTCCGACAGGGGTCCTTGGCTACACCTTC.

The chain employs TRBV30 and TRBJ1-2; 7 nucleotides align to TRBD1. Unmatched junction bases numbered 2, after V lost 5 bases and J lost 5 bases. Germline V gene sequence: CDR1 GTSNPN, CDR2 SVGIG (reference sequence). This CDR3 spans 11 amino acids. CDR3 in amino acids: CAWGQAYGYTF. The CDR3 DNA reads as TGTGCCTGGGGACAGGCGTATGGCTACACCTTC.

V is TRBV29-1 and J is TRBJ2-7, with a possible D match to TRBD2 (6 bases). The germline V and J ends were trimmed by 7 bases and 0 bases, with 10 bases remaining between them. CDR1 is SQVTM, CDR2 ANQGSEA, per germline. The CDR3 consists of 12 residues. The CDR3 is CSGGVDSYEQYF. For the CDR3, the DNA is TGCAGCGGGGGGGTGGACTCCTACGAGCAGTACTTC.

The count of this clone is one. The J gene is TRBJ2-1, the V gene TRBV27, with D unclear. There are 13 residues in the CDR3. V was clipped by 1 base and J by 4 bases, with 5 bases between them. CDR1 and CDR2 (germline): MNHEY, SMNVEV (reference sequence). The CDR3 loop reads CASSLWQYNEQFF. CDR3 sequence (DNA): TGTGCCAGCAGTTTATGGCAGTACAATGAGCAGTTCTTC.

The V gene is TRBV27, the J gene TRBJ2-3; TRBD1 might be the D (5 bases). CDR1 is MNHEY and CDR2 is SMNVEV in the germline V gene (reference sequence). The CDR3 extends over 15 amino acids. V lost 2 bases to trimming and J lost 0 bases, with 9 bases between them. The CDR3 DNA reads as TGTGCCAGCAGTTTAAGGGCAGGGAGCACAGATACGCAGTATTTT. Amino acid sequence: CASSLRAGSTDTQYF.

V is TRBV28 and J is TRBJ2-7, with D perhaps matching TRBD2 (5 bases). V gave up 5 bases and J gave up 3 bases, with 11 bases separating them. The CDR3 loop spans 13 amino acids. CDR1 and CDR2 from the germline V gene are MDHEN and SYDVKM. The CDR3 region is CASSPPGSYEQYF. The DNA of the CDR3 is TGTGCCAGCAGTCCCCCGGGGAGCTACGAGCAGTACTTC.

This rearrangement joins TRBV10-3 to TRBJ1-1, with TRBD1 as a possible D gene (5 bases). This CDR3 has 14 residues. V gave up 11 bases and J gave up 5 bases, with 21 bases separating them. Germline CDR1 reads ENHRY; CDR2 reads SYGVKD. CDR3 in amino acids: CAAREGGAGTEAFF. CDR3 DNA: TGTGCCGCTAGGGAGGGCGGTGCAGGGACTGAAGCTTTCTTT.

CDR3 sequence (DNA): TGCGCCAGCAGCCGATGGACAGGGGGCGAAGGAAGTAATTCACCCCTCCACTTT. Residues: CASSRWTGGEGSNSPLHF. This chain joins TRBV4-1 and TRBJ1-6; TRBD1 agrees at 11 bases. This CDR3 comprises 18 residues. The J segment lost 6 bases and the V segment lost 4 bases, leaving 11 bases of the junction unmatched. Germline V gene data show CDR1 as MGHRA and CDR2 as YSYEKL.

V is TRBV19 and J is TRBJ2-3; possible D gene TRBD1, 6 bases. The V end was cut by 9 bases, the J end by 0 bases, with 7 bases between. This CDR3 has 12 residues. The germline gives CDR1 LNHDA, CDR2 SQIVND (reference sequence). CDR3 DNA sequence: TGTGCCAGCGGACAGAGCACAGATACGCAGTATTTT. Protein sequence: CASGQSTDTQYF.

The chain links TRBV19 to TRBJ1-2; a possible D gene is TRBD1 (6 bases). CDR1 LNHDA and CDR2 SQIVND come from the germline V gene (reference sequence). Between the trimmed V and J ends, which lost 7 bases and 6 bases, there was a span of 18 bases. There are 14 residues in the CDR3. CDR3 residues: CASTPQGRGDGYTF. Written as DNA, the CDR3 is TGTGCCAGTACCCCACAGGGAAGGGGCGATGGCTACACCTTC.

This chain uses TRBV27 with TRBJ1-5; 8 bases are a match to TRBD1. V trimming: 5 bases; J trimming: 6 bases; junction bases outside the gene matches: 6. There are 14 residues in the CDR3. Germline lookup yields CDR1 MNHEY and CDR2 SMNVEV (reference sequence). The CDR3 nucleotides read TGTGCCAGCAGTGCAGGACAGGGAAGTCAGCCCCAGCATTTT. Protein sequence: CASSAGQGSQPQHF.

The rearrangement uses TRBV5-6 and TRBJ2-7; 7 bases fit TRBD1. This CDR3 has 15 amino acids. Germline CDR1 is SGHDT and CDR2 is YYEEEE. J was trimmed by 7 bases and V by 1 base; bases with no gene match: 11. In DNA form, the CDR3 reads TGTGCCAGCAGCTTGCTAGGCAGGGGGTCGGAGGAGCAGTACTTC. Protein product: CASSLLGRGSEEQYF.

The chain recombines TRBV4-3 with TRBJ1-3; D is uncertain. The CDR3 extends over 16 amino acids. V was trimmed by 1 base and J by 2 bases, leaving 12 bases between them. The V gene's germline CDR1 is LGHNA and CDR2 YSLEER. This CDR3 is CASSQVGPGTGNTIYF. Here the CDR3 DNA reads TGCGCCAGCAGCCAAGTTGGGCCGGGGACTGGAAACACCATATATTTT.

The chain joins TRBV7-2 to TRBJ2-1; 9 positions agree with TRBD2. CDR1 is SGHTA, CDR2 FQGNSA, per germline. This CDR3 has 16 amino acids. The junction had 10 bases not matched to a gene; V was cut back by 3 bases and J by 7 bases. CDR3 loop: CASSFHGTSKRNEQFF. CDR3 DNA: TGTGCCAGCAGCTTTCATGGGACTAGCAAAAGGAATGAGCAGTTCTTC.

This chain links TRBV6-6 with TRBJ1-2; 7 bases fit TRBD1. Trimming removed 7 bases from V and 6 bases from J; junction bases left unmatched: 17. The CDR3 sequence is 16 residues long. CDR1 MNHNY and CDR2 SVGAGI come from the germline V gene (reference sequence). The CDR3 DNA sequence: TGTGCCAGCAAAGCTACTTCCTGGACAGGTAGCAATGGCTACACCTTC. Amino acid sequence: CASKATSWTGSNGYTF.

The V and J genes are TRBV18 and TRBJ1-1; tentatively, D is TRBD1 (5 bases). CDR3 size: 16 residues. In germline, CDR1 is KGHSH, CDR2 LQKENI. Deletions cut 3 bases from V and 4 bases from J, with 18 bases between. Here the CDR3 reads CASSPAQAREGTEAFF. DNA of the CDR3: TGTGCCAGCTCACCGGCTCAGGCCAGGGAGGGCACTGAAGCTTTCTTT.